This T cell receptor beta chain was sequenced during a study of T cell changes during pregnancy in multiple sclerosis. Repertoires were generated with immunoSEQ multiplex PCR, while TCRdb's copy carries only in-frame clones and drops some. The top ten clones hold approximately 0.41% of a sample with fewer than 35,000 clones, about 92% of them seen once. Trimming removed 1 base from V and 8 bases from J, with 30 bases in between. The CDR3 is 20 amino acids. The germline V gene has CDR1 LGHNA and CDR2 YSLEER. This specimen was CD4+ T cells from peripheral blood mononuclear cells, taken after pregnancy. The chain is built from TRBV4-3 and TRBJ2-1, with D possibly being TRBD2 (8 bases). The TCR comes from a female donor with multiple sclerosis, enrolled in a pregnancy study. DNA of the CDR3: TGCGCCAGCAGCCAAGGACAGGGAGAAGCGGGGGCCGCCGCCCGGGATGAGCAGTTCTTC. This gives the protein CASSQGQGEAGAAARDEQFF.